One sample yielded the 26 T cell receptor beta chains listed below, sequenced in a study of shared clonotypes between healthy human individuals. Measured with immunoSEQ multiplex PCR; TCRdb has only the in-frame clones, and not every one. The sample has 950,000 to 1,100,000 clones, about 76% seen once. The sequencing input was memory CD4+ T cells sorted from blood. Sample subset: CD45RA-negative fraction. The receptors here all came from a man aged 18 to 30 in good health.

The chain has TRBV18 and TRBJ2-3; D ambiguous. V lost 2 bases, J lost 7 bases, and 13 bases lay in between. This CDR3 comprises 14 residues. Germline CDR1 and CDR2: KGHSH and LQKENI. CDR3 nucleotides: TGTGCCAGCTCACCATCCGCCTTGGGCAATACGCAGTATTTT. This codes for CASSPSALGNTQYF.

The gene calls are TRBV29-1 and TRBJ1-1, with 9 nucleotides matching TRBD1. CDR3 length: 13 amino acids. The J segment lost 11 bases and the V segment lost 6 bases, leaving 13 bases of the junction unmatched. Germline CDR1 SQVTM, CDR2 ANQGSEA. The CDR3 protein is CSVDIDRGGGAFF. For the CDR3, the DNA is TGCAGCGTGGATATCGACAGGGGGGGAGGGGCTTTCTTT.

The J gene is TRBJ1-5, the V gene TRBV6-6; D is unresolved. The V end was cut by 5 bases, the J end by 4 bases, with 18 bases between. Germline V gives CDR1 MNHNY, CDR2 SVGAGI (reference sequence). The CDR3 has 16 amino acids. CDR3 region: CASSSKATMGNQPQHF. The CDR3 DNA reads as TGTGCCAGCAGTAGTAAGGCGACCATGGGAAATCAGCCCCAGCATTTT.

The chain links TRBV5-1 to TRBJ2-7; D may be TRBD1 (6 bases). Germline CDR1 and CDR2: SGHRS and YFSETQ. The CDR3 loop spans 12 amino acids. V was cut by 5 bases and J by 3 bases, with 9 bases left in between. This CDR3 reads CASSRGNYEQYF. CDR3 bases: TGCGCCAGCAGTAGGGGGAACTACGAGCAGTACTTC.

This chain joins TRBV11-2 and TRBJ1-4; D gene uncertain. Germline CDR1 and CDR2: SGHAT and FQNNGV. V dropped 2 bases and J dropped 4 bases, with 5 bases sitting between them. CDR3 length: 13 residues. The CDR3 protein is CASSLIDNEKLFF. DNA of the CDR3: TGTGCCAGCAGCTTAATCGATAATGAAAAACTGTTTTTT.

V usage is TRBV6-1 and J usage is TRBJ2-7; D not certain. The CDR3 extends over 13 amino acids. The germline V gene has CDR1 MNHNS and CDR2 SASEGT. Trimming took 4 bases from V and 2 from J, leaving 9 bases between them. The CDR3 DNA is TGTGCCAGCAGTGTTTTTTTGGCCTACGAGCAGTACTTC. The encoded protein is CASSVFLAYEQYF.

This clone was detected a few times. CDR3 in amino acids: CASSPQGLDRETQYF. CDR3 nucleotide sequence: TGTGCCAGCAGCCCCCAGGGACTCGATCGGGAGACCCAGTACTTC. The V and J genes are TRBV7-3 and TRBJ2-5; D perhaps matches TRBD2 (6 bases). Looked up from germline, CDR1 is SGHTA and CDR2 is FQGTGA. V was clipped by 5 bases and J by 5 bases, with 18 bases between them. This CDR3 has 15 amino acids.

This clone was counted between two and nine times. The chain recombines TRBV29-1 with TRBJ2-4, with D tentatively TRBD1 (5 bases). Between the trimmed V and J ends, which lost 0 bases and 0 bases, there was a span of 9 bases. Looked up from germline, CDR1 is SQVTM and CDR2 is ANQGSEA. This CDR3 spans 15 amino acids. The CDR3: CSVEDRAIAKNIQYF. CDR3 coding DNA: TGCAGCGTTGAAGACAGGGCAATAGCCAAAAACATTCAGTACTTC.

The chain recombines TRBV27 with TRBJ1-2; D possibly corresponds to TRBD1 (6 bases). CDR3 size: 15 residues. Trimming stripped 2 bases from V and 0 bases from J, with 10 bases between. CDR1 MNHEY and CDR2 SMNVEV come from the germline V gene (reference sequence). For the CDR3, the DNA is TGTGCCAGCAGTTTAAGGGGGTCTACTAACTATGGCTACACCTTC. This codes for CASSLRGSTNYGYTF.

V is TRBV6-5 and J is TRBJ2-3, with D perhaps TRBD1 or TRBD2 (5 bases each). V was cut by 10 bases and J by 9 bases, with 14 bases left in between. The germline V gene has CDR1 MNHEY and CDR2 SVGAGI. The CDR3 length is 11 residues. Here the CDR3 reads CATTRQKTQYF. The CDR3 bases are TGTGCCACAACTAGACAGAAAACGCAGTATTTT.

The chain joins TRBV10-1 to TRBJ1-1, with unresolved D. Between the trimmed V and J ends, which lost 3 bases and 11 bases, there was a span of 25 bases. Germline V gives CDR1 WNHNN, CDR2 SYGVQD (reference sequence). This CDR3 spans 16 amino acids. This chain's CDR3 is CASSDQGLNTGRKAFF. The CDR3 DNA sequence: TGCGCCAGCAGTGACCAAGGATTAAACACGGGCAGGAAGGCTTTCTTT.

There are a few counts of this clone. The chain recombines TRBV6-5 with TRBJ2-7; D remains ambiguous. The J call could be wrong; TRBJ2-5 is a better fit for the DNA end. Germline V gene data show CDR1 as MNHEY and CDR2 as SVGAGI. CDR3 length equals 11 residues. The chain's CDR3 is CASSYSGTQYF. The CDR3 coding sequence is TGTGCCAGCAGTTATTCCGGGACCCAGTACTTC.

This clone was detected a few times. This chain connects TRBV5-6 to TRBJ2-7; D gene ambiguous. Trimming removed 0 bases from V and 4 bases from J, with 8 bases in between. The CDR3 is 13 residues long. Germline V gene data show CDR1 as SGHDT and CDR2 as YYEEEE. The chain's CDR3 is CASSLAPGYEQYF. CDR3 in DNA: TGTGCCAGCAGCTTGGCGCCGGGTTACGAGCAGTACTTC.

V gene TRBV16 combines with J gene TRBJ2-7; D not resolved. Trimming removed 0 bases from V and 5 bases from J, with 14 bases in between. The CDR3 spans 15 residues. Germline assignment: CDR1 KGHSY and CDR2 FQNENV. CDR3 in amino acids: CASSQSFATGHEQYF. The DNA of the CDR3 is TGTGCCAGCAGCCAATCGTTCGCCACCGGTCACGAGCAGTACTTC.

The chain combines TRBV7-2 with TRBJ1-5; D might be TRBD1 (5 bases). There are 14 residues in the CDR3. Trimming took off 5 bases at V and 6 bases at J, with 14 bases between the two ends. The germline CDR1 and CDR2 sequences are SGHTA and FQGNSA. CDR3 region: CASSPGGWSQPQHF. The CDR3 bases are TGTGCCAGCAGCCCCGGGGGGTGGTCTCAGCCCCAGCATTTT.

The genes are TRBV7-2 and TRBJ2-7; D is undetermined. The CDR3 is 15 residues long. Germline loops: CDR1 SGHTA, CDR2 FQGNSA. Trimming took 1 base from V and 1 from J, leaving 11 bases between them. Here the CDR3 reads CASSLVGVSSYEQYF. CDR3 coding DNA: TGTGCCAGCAGCTTAGTTGGGGTGTCATCCTACGAGCAGTACTTC.

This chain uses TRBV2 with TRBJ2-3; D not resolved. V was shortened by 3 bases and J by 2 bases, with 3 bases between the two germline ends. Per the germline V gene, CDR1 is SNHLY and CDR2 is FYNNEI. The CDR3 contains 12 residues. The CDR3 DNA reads TGTGCCAGCAGTGATCCCACAGATACGCAGTATTTT. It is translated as CASSDPTDTQYF.

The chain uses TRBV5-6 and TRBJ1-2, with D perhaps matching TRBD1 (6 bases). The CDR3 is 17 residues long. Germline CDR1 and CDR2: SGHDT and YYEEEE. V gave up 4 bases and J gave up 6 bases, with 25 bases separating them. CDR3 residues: CASSEGGLGALLNGYTF. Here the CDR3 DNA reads TGTGCCAGCAGCGAGGGAGGATTGGGGGCGTTATTAAATGGCTACACCTTC.

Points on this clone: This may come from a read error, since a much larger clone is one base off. The CDR3 region has the DNA TGTGCCAGCAGCTTGGGCAACCAAGAGACCCAGTACTTC. Its protein is CASSLGNQETQYF. The rearrangement joins TRBV7-8 to TRBJ2-5; D gene uncertain. Trimming left V 3 bases short and J 0 bases short, with 5 bases between. CDR3 length: 13 residues. Per the germline V gene, CDR1 is SGHVS and CDR2 is FQNEAQ.

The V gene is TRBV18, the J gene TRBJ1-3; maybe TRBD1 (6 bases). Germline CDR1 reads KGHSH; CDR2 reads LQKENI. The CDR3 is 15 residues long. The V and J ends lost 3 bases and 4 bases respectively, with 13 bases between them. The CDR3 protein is CASSPQGTRGNTIYF. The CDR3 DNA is TGTGCCAGCTCACCCCAGGGGACACGAGGAAACACCATATATTTT.

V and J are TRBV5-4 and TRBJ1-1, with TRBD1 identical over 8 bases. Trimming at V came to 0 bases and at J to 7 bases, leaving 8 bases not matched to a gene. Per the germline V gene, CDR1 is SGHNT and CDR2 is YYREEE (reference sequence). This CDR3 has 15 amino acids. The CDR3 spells CASSLGGTGLSEAFF. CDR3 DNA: TGTGCCAGCAGCTTGGGGGGGACAGGACTTAGTGAAGCTTTCTTT.

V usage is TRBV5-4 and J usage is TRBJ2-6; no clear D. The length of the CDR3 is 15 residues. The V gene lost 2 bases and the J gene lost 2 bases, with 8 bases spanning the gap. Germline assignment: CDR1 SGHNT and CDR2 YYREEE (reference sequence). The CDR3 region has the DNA TGTGCCAGCAGCTTCCCCCTGGCTGGGGCCAACGTCCTGACTTTC. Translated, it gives CASSFPLAGANVLTF.

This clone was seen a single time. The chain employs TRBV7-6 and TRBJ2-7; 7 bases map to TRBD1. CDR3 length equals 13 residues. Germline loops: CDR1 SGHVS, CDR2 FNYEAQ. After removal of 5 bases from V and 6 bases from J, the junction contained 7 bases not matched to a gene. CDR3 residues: CASSQTGSGEQYF. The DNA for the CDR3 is TGTGCCAGCAGCCAGACAGGGTCGGGCGAGCAGTACTTC. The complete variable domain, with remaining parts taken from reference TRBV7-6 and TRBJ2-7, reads GAGVSQSPRYKVTKRGQDVALRCDPISGHVSLYWYRQALGQGPEFLTYFNYEAQQDKSGLPNDRFSAERPEGSISTLTIQRTEQRDSAMYRCASSQTGSGEQYFGPGTRLTVT.

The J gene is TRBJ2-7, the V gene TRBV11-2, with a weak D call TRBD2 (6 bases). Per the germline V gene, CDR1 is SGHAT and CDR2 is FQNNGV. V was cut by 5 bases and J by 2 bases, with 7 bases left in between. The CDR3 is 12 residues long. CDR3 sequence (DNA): TGTGCCAGCAGCGCGGGGCCCTACGAGCAGTACTTC. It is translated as CASSAGPYEQYF.

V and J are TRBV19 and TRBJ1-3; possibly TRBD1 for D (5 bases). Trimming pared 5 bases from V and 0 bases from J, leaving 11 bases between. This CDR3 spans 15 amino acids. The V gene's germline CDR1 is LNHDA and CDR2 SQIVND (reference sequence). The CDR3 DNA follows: TGTGCCAGTAGTCCTTCCGGGACCTCTGGAAACACCATATATTTT. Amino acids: CASSPSGTSGNTIYF.

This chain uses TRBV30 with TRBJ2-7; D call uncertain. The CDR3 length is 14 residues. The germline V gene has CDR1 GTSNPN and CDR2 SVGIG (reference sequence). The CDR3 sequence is CVGRNSTSSYEQYF. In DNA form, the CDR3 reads TGTGTCGGACGAAATTCTACATCCTCCTACGAGCAGTACTTC.